The rows below give T cell receptor beta chains drawn from one sample of a study of cytomegalovirus exposure and HLA in healthy donors. Produced via immunoSEQ multiplex PCR; TCRdb's table is partial and in-frame only. The sample holds some 160,000 clones, roughly 72% seen once. The sequenced sample consisted of PBMCs. These receptors came from a man aged 35 to 55 in good health and CMV-seronegative. The CDR3 runs from the conserved cysteine through the conserved F or W. A D gene is named only where the DNA matches it firmly. Clone sizes are given selectively: once, few, many, or a class where the clone is expanded.

CASSLWGTGLGYTF	TGTGCCAGCAGTTTATGGGGGACAGGTCTCGGCTACACCTTC	-	TRBV28	TRBJ1-2	14	TRBD1
CASSPGRAYNEQFF	TGTGCCAGCAGCCCCGGGAGAGCCTACAATGAGCAGTTCTTC	once	TRBV11-3	TRBJ2-1	14	-
CASSVSAIQPQHF	TGCGCCAGCAGTGTTTCTGCTATTCAGCCCCAGCATTTT	-	TRBV10-2	TRBJ1-5	13	-
CASTSAGGPTNEKLFF	TGTGCCAGCACCTCAGCCGGGGGGCCAACTAATGAAAAACTGTTTTTT	-	TRBV28	TRBJ1-4	16	-
CASTPKDRGNTGELFF	TGTGCCAGTACCCCGAAGGACAGGGGGAACACCGGGGAGCTGTTTTTT	-	TRBV19	TRBJ2-2	16	TRBD1
CASSLVGAAGYEQYF	TGTGCCAGCAGCTTAGTAGGAGCGGCCGGATACGAGCAGTACTTC	once	TRBV7-3	TRBJ2-7	15	-
CASSHWGGDGEQYF	TGCGCCAGCAGCCATTGGGGGGGGGATGGCGAGCAGTACTTC	-	TRBV4-1	TRBJ2-7	14	TRBD2
CASSPLEDMNTEAFF	TGTGCCAGCAGTCCGCTCGAGGATATGAACACTGAAGCTTTCTTT	-	TRBV27	TRBJ1-1	15	-
CASKTSGLNTGELFF	TGTGCCAGCAAGACTAGCGGACTTAACACCGGGGAGCTGTTTTTT	-	TRBV11-3	TRBJ2-2	15	TRBD2
CSSSTWTSGSTDTQYF	TGTTCCAGCAGCACCTGGACTAGCGGGAGCACAGATACGCAGTATTTT	-	TRBV7-9	TRBJ2-3	16	TRBD2
CASSDTAGGKGGELFF	TGCGCCAGCAGTGACACAGCGGGAGGGAAGGGCGGGGAGCTGTTTTTT	-	TRBV10-2	TRBJ2-2	16	TRBD2
CASSSFDEQFF	TGTGCCAGCAGCTCCTTCGATGAGCAGTTCTTC	-	TRBV27	TRBJ2-1	11	-
CASTQGAKPQHF	TGTGCCAGCACTCAGGGGGCGAAGCCCCAGCATTTT	-	TRBV28	TRBJ1-5	12	TRBD1
CASSYGLAGANEQFF	TGTGCCAGCAGTTACGGGCTAGCGGGAGCGAATGAGCAGTTCTTC	-	TRBV6-6	TRBJ2-1	15	TRBD2
CASRYHPDRPNQPQHF	TGTGCTAGTCGTTATCACCCAGACAGGCCAAATCAGCCCCAGCATTTT	-	TRBV12-5	TRBJ1-5	16	-
CASEELAGGKTQYF	TGTGCCAGCGAAGAGCTAGCGGGAGGGAAGACCCAGTACTTC	-	TRBV7-8	TRBJ2-5	14	TRBD2
CASSHHLPSGRNNEQFF	TGCGCCAGCAGCCACCACCTCCCTAGCGGGAGGAACAATGAGCAGTTCTTC	-	TRBV4-1	TRBJ2-1	17	TRBD2
CASSTYQPQHF	TGTGCCAGCAGCACGTATCAGCCCCAGCATTTT	-	TRBV21-1	TRBJ1-5	11	-
CASSQDGAGNTDTQYF	TGTGCCAGCAGCCAAGATGGAGCGGGAAACACAGATACGCAGTATTTT	-	TRBV14	TRBJ2-3	16	TRBD2
CASSPHREPYEQYF	TGTGCCAGCAGTCCGCACAGGGAGCCCTACGAGCAGTACTTC	-	TRBV27	TRBJ2-7	14	-
CASTTPAYNEQFF	TGTGCCAGCACTACGCCGGCGTACAATGAGCAGTTCTTC	-	TRBV19	TRBJ2-1	13	-
CASSKGDRGRTEAFF	TGTGCCAGCAGCAAAGGGGACAGGGGGCGGACTGAAGCTTTCTTT	-	TRBV5-6	TRBJ1-1	15	TRBD1